This TCR beta chain was found in a study of long-term antiretroviral therapy in people with HIV. Study conclusions and caveats: HIV repertoires showed narrower CDR3 length ranges than controls. The data indicate that diversity increased after ART but remained below transplant donor controls. ART adherence was not documented, and neither viral resistance nor therapy changes had any data.

Sequencing relied on immunoSEQ assay v3.0, run at survey level. Here immunoSEQ multiplex PCR was the method, and the copy in TCRdb shows in-frame clones only, minus some. The data contain 25,000 to 35,000 clones, approximately 95% of them singletons. This CDR3 spans 14 amino acids. V lost 2 bases to trimming and J lost 2 bases, with 9 bases between them. Germline CDR1 is MNHEY and CDR2 is SMNVEV (reference sequence). About this clone itself: The antigen is unknown.

The samples, holding roughly 0.9-11 million cryopreserved PBMC, were thawed before DNA extraction was carried out. The sample in question was unsorted PBMCs, obtained 5.3 years after starting antiretroviral therapy. V usage is TRBV27 and J usage is TRBJ1-2; D not certain. The origin of this receptor is a man aged 25 to 45 with HIV. CDR3 in amino acids: CASSLIPTNYGYTF. CDR3 sequence (DNA): TGTGCCAGCAGTTTAATCCCGACGAACTATGGCTACACCTTC.